The source of this T cell receptor beta chain is a study of blood T cell repertoires in COVID-19. Authors' methods: Counts of nucleated cells, estimated from reference gene primer amplification, were obtained. Profiling relied on immunoSEQ multiplex PCR, and the TCRdb table lists in-frame clones only, not all of them. The D gene and trimming were derived from the DNA, and the V and J assignments and clone size from that table. Here the sample spans roughly 200,000 clones, 65% to 90% being singletons. The ends were cut back, 2 bases at V and 8 bases at J, with 12 bases in the middle. The germline V gene has CDR1 MDHEN and CDR2 SYDVKM. The CDR3 is made up of 13 amino acids. Participants had their cohort set by participant-reported clinical history.

Sequencing used PBMCs or T cells enriched from blood (not recorded which). This chain connects TRBV28 to TRBJ1-2; the D is unclear. The clonotype comes from a woman in her thirties or forties with acute COVID-19. Here the CDR3 reads CASSLEPRGGYTF. CDR3 coding DNA: TGTGCCAGCAGTTTAGAACCCCGGGGAGGCTACACCTTC.